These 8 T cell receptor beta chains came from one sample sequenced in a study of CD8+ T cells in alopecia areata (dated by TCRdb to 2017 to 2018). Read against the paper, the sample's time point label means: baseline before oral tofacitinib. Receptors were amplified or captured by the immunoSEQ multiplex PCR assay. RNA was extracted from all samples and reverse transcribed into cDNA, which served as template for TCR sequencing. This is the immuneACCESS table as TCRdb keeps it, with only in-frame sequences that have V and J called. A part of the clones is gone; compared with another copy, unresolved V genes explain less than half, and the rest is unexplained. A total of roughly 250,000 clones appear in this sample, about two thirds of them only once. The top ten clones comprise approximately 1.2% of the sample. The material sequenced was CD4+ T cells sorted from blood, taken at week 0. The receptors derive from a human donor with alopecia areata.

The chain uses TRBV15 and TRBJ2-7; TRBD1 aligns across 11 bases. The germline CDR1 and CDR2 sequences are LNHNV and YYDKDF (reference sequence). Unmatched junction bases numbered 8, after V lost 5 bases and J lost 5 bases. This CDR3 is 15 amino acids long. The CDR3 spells CATSSARTGGDEQYF. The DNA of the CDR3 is TGTGCCACCAGCTCTGCTCGGACAGGGGGCGACGAGCAGTACTTC.

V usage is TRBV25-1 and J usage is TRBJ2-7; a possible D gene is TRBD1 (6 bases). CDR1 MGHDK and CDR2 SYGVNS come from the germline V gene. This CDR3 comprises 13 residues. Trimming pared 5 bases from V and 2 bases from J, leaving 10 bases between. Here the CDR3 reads CASSSTGTYEQYF. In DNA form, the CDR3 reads TGTGCCAGCAGTTCCACAGGGACCTACGAGCAGTACTTC.

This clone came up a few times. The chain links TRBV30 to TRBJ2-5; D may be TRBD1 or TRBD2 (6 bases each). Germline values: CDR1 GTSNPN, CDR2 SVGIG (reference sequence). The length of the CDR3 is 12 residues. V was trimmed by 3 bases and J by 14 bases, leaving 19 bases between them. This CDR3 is CAWRTGTREVYF. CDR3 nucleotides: TGTGCCTGGAGGACCGGGACAAGGGAGGTCTACTTC.

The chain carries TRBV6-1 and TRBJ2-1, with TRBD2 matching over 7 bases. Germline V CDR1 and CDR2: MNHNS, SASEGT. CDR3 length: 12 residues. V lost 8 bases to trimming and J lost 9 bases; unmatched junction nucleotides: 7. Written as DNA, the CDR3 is TGTGCCAGCGCGGGGGAATGGGGTGAGCAGTTCTTC. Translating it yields CASAGEWGEQFF.

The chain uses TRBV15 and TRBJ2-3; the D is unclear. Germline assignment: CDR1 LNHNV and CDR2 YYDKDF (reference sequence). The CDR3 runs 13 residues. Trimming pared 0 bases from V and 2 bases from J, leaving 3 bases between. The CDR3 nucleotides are TGTGCCACCAGCAGAGATAACACAGATACGCAGTATTTT. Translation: CATSRDNTDTQYF.

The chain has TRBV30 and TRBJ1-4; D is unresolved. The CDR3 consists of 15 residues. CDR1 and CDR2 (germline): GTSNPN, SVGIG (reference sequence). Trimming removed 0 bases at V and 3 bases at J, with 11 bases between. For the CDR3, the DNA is TGTGCCTGGAGTGTACGCGTGTTGGCTAATGAAAAACTGTTTTTT. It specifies CAWSVRVLANEKLFF.

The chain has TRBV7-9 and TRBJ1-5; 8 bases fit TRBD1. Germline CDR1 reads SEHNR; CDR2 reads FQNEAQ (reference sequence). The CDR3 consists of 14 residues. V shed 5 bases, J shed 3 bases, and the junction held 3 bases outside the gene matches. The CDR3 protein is CASSTGGNNQPQHF. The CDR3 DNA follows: TGTGCCAGCAGCACAGGGGGGAACAATCAGCCCCAGCATTTT.

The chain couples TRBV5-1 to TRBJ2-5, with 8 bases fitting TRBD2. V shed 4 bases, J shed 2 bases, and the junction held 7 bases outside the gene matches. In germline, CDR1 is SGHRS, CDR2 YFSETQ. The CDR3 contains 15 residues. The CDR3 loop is CASSETPSGQETQYF. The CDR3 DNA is TGCGCCAGCAGCGAAACCCCTAGCGGGCAAGAGACCCAGTACTTC.